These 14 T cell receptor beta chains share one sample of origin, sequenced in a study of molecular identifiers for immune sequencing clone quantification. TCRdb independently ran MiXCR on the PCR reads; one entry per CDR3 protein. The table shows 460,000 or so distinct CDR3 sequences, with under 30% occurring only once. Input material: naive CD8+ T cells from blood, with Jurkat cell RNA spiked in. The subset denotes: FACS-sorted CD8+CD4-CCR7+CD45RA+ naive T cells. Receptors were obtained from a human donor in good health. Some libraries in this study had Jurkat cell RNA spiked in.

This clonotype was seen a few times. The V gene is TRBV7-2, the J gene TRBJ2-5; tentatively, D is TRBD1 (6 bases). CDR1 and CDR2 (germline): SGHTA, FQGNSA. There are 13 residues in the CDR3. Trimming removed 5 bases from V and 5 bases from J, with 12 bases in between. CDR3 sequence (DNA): TGTGCCAGCAGCCAGTGGACAGTCGAGACCCAGTACTTC. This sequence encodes CASSQWTVETQYF. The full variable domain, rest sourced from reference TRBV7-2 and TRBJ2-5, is GAGVSQSPSNKVTEKGKDVELRCDPISGHTALYWYRQSLGQGLEFLIYFQGNSAPDKSGLPSDRFSAERTGGSVSTLTIQRTQQEDSAVYLCASSQWTVETQYFGPGTRLLVL.

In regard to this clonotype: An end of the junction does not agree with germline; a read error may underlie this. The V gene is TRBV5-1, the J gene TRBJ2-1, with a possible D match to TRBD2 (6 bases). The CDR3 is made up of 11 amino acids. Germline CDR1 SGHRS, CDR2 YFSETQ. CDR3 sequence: CTSTLGGEQFF. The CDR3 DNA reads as TGCACCAGCACCCTGGGGGGTGAGCAGTTCTTC.

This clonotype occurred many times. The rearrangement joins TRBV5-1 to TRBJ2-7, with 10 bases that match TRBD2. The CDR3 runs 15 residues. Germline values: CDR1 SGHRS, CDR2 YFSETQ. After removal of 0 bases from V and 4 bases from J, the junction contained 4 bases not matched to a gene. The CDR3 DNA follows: TGCGCCAGCAGCTTGGAGCGGGAGGGCCAGTACGAGCAGTACTTC. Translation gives CASSLEREGQYEQYF.

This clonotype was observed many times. The CDR3 sequence: CASSPGSGVGYEQYF. The CDR3 nucleotides read TGTGCCAGCAGCCCCGGGTCCGGGGTCGGGTACGAGCAGTACTTC. The chain uses TRBV7-6 and TRBJ2-7; the D gene is possibly TRBD2 (5 bases). Looked up from germline, CDR1 is SGHVS and CDR2 is FNYEAQ. The CDR3 extends over 15 amino acids. V lost 5 bases to trimming and J lost 4 bases, with 18 bases between them. Combining the CDR3 with reference TRBV7-6 and TRBJ2-7 gives the whole variable domain GAGVSQSPRYKVTKRGQDVALRCDPISGHVSLYWYRQALGQGPEFLTYFNYEAQQDKSGLPNDRFSAERPEGSISTLTIQRTEQRDSAMYRCASSPGSGVGYEQYFGPGTRLTVT.

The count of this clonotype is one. As DNA, the CDR3 is TGTGCCTGGAGTGTAGGCGCCGAGCAGTACTTC. This translates into CAWSVGAEQYF. The chain couples TRBV30 to TRBJ2-7; D is unclear. This CDR3 region has 11 residues. Germline-derived CDR1 and CDR2 are GTSNPN and SVGIG (reference sequence). V lost 0 bases and J lost 6, with 6 bases in between.

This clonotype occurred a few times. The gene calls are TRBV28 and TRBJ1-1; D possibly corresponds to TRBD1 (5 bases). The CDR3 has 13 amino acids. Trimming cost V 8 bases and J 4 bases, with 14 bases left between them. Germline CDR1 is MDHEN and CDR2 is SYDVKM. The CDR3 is CASSFSQGTEAFF. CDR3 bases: TGTGCCAGCTCTTTTTCGCAGGGCACTGAAGCTTTCTTT.

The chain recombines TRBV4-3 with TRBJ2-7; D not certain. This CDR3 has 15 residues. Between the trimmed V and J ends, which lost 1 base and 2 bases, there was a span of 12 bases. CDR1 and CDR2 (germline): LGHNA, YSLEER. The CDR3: CASSQVVGETYEQYF. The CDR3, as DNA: TGCGCCAGCAGCCAAGTGGTGGGCGAGACCTACGAGCAGTACTTC.

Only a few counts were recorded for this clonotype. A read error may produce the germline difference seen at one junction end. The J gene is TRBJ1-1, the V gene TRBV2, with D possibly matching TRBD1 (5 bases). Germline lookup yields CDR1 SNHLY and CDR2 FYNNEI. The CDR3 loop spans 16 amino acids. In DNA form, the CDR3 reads TGTGCCAGCAGCGAAGGAGGGGCTCGAATGAACACTGAAGCTTTCTTT. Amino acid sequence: CASSEGGARMNTEAFF.

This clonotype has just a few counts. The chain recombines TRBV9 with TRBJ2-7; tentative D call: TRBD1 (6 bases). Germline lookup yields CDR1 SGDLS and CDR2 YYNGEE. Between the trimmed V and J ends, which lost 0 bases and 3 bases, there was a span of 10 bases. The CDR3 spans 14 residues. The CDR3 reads CASSVATTGYEQYF. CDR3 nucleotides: TGTGCCAGCAGCGTAGCTACGACAGGCTACGAGCAGTACTTC.

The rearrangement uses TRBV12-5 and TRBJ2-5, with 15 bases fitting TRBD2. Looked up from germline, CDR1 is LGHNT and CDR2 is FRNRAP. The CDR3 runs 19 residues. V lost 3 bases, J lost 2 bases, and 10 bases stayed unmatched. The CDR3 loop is CASGLPGLAGGERQETQYF. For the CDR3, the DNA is TGTGCTAGTGGTTTACCGGGACTAGCGGGAGGAGAGCGGCAAGAGACCCAGTACTTC. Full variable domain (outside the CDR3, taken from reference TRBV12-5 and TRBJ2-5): DARVTQTPRHKVTEMGQEVTMRCQPILGHNTVFWYRQTMMQGLELLAYFRNRAPLDDSGMPKDRFSAEMPDATLATLKIQPSEPRDSAVYFCASGLPGLAGGERQETQYFGPGTRLLVL.

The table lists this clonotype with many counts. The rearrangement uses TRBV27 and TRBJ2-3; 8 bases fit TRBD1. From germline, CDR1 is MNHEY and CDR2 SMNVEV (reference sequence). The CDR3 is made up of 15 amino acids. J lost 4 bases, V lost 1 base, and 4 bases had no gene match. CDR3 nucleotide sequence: TGTGCCAGCAGTTTATTTCAGGGGGCTGCAGATACGCAGTATTTT. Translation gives CASSLFQGAADTQYF.

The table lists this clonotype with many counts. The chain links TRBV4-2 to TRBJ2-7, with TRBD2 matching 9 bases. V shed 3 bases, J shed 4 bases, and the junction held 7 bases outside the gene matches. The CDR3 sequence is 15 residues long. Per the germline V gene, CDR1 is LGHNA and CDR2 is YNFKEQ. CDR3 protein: CASSQTSGPFYEQYF. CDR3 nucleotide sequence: TGTGCCAGCAGCCAGACTAGCGGACCATTTTACGAGCAGTACTTC.

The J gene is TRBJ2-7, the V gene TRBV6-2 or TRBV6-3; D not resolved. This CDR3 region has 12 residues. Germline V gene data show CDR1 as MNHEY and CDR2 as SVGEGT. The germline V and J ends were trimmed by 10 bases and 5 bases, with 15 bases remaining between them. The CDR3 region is CANSWFMDEQYF. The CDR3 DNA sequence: TGTGCCAACAGCTGGTTCATGGACGAGCAGTACTTC.

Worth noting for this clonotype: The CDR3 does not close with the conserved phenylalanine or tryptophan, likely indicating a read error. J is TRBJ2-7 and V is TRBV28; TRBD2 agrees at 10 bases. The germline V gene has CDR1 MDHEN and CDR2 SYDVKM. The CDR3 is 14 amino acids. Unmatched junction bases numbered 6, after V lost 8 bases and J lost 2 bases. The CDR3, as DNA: TGTGCCAGCTCCTTAGGACTAGCGGCCTACGAGCAGTACCTC. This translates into CASSLGLAAYEQYL.